Presented here are 19 T cell receptor beta chains from one specimen sequenced in a study of CD8 T cells in Susac syndrome. RNA amounts of roughly 0.45 to 1 ug underwent reverse transcription with random hexamers. TCRdb re-called the immunoSEQ multiplex PCR reads with MiXCR, one entry per CDR3 protein. Of a few hundred thousand distinct CDR3 sequences in the sample, approximately 85% were seen once. The sample was CD8+ T cells from PBMCs. These receptors were collected from a human donor with multiple sclerosis.

Written as DNA, the CDR3 is TGTGCCAGCAGCGGGGGAAGGAGCCCGTCGAGCGAGGGCATATATTTT. Protein: CASSGGRSPSSEGIYF. The gene calls are TRBV9 and TRBJ1-3; D remains unclear. The length of the CDR3 is 16 residues. Germline loops: CDR1 SGDLS, CDR2 YYNGEE. Trimming took 3 bases from V and 12 from J, leaving 25 bases between them. The variable domain in full, completed from reference TRBV9 and TRBJ1-3, reads DSGVTQTPKHLITATGQRVTLRCSPRSGDLSVYWYQQSLDQGLQFLIQYYNGEERAKGNILERFSAQQFPDLHSELNLSSLELGDSALYFCASSGGRSPSSEGIYFGEGSWLTVV.

This clonotype was found once. The rearrangement links TRBV25-1 to TRBJ2-7; D perhaps matches TRBD1 (6 bases). CDR1 MGHDK and CDR2 SYGVNS come from the germline V gene. The CDR3 is made up of 15 amino acids. Trimming took 7 bases from V and 3 from J, leaving 19 bases between them. This CDR3 is CASMTGAGVIYEQYF. The CDR3 DNA reads TGTGCCAGCATGACAGGTGCTGGAGTGATCTACGAGCAGTACTTC.

The V and J genes are TRBV27 and TRBJ2-7, with TRBD2 matching over 13 bases. Germline V gene sequence: CDR1 MNHEY, CDR2 SMNVEV (reference sequence). The CDR3 is made up of 15 amino acids. Unmatched junction bases numbered 4, after V lost 6 bases and J lost 2 bases. The CDR3 here is CASREGLAGPYEQYF. Written as DNA, the CDR3 is TGTGCCAGCAGGGAGGGACTAGCGGGGCCCTACGAGCAGTACTTC.

This clonotype was found once. Here the CDR3 reads CASSFDREHVDGYTF. CDR3 in DNA: TGTGCCAGCAGTTTCGACAGGGAACATGTCGATGGCTACACCTTC. The rearrangement joins TRBV27 to TRBJ1-2, with 7 bases fitting TRBD1. The CDR3 totals 15 residues. CDR1 is MNHEY and CDR2 is SMNVEV in the germline V gene (reference sequence). V was clipped by 3 bases and J by 6 bases; unmatched bases: 10.

DNA of the CDR3: TGTGCCAGCAGTTCCTCCTCCTTCTACGAGCAGTACTTC. This encodes CASSSSSFYEQYF. The chain employs TRBV27 and TRBJ2-7, with unresolved D. Germline CDR1 MNHEY, CDR2 SMNVEV (reference sequence). This CDR3 has 13 residues. The germline V and J ends were trimmed by 4 bases and 3 bases, with 10 bases remaining between them.

DNA for the CDR3: TGTGCCAGCACCGAAGTTCTAGCGGGAGAAGCCTACGAGCAGTACTTC. It is translated as CASTEVLAGEAYEQYF. J is TRBJ2-7 and V is TRBV6-1; 10 bases fit TRBD2. Unmatched junction bases numbered 11, after V lost 7 bases and J lost 2 bases. This CDR3 spans 16 amino acids. Germline assignment: CDR1 MNHNS and CDR2 SASEGT.

V gene TRBV29-1 combines with J gene TRBJ2-2, with 7 positions matching TRBD1. CDR1 is SQVTM and CDR2 is ANQGSEA in the germline V gene. The CDR3 runs 14 residues. The J segment lost 3 bases and the V segment lost 6 bases, leaving 7 bases of the junction unmatched. DNA for the CDR3: TGCAGCGTGGGTCCAGGGGGAGACACCGGGGAGCTGTTTTTT. Amino acids: CSVGPGGDTGELFF.

The rearrangement links TRBV7-9 to TRBJ2-2; 12 nucleotides line up with TRBD2. In germline, CDR1 is SEHNR, CDR2 FQNEAQ (reference sequence). This CDR3 spans 14 amino acids. V lost 9 bases and J lost 5; bases outside the gene matches: 4. The CDR3 DNA reads as TGTGCCAGTACTAGCGGGAGGCAGACCGGGGAGCTGTTTTTT. Encoded protein: CASTSGRQTGELFF.

The V call is TRBV7-9, the J call TRBJ1-5, with D possibly matching TRBD1 (6 bases). Trimming removed 1 base at V and 3 bases at J, with 16 bases between. Germline V lookup: CDR1 SEHNR, CDR2 FQNEAQ (reference sequence). The CDR3 runs 17 residues. CDR3 region: CASSLDVTGPYNQPQHF. The CDR3 nucleotides read TGTGCCAGCAGCTTAGACGTGACAGGCCCGTACAATCAGCCCCAGCATTTT.

This clonotype was seen a few times. This chain uses TRBV4-2 with TRBJ2-6; D ambiguous. The V gene's germline CDR1 is LGHNA and CDR2 YNFKEQ. V was pared by 0 bases and J by 0 bases, with 6 bases between. The CDR3 covers 16 residues. CDR3 in amino acids: CASSQDPDSGANVLTF. CDR3 in DNA: TGTGCCAGCAGCCAAGATCCGGACTCTGGGGCCAACGTCCTGACTTTC.

The gene calls are TRBV5-4 and TRBJ2-5, with a possible D match to TRBD2 (6 bases). The germline gives CDR1 SGHNT, CDR2 YYREEE (reference sequence). The CDR3 loop spans 16 amino acids. With 2 bases removed from V and 0 bases from J, the gap between germline ends came to 14 bases. The CDR3 DNA reads as TGTGCCAGCAGCTTTATCAGCGGGCCTTACCAAGAGACCCAGTACTTC. It translates to CASSFISGPYQETQYF.

J is TRBJ2-3 and V is TRBV15, with D tentatively TRBD2 (6 bases). The CDR3 loop spans 13 amino acids. Trimming removed 5 bases from V and 4 bases from J, with 10 bases in between. The germline CDR1 and CDR2 sequences are LNHNV and YYDKDF (reference sequence). In DNA, the CDR3 is TGTGCCACCAGCGGACTAACGGCAGATACGCAGTATTTT. It is translated as CATSGLTADTQYF.

The chain has TRBV28 and TRBJ2-3; 11 bases are a match to TRBD2. The CDR3 loop spans 16 amino acids. J lost 4 bases, V lost 3 bases, and 6 bases had no gene match. Per germline, CDR1 MDHEN and CDR2 SYDVKM. CDR3 residues: CASSFPLAGGADTQYF. In DNA, the CDR3 is TGTGCCAGCAGTTTCCCCTTAGCGGGGGGGGCAGATACGCAGTATTTT.

The V gene is TRBV18, the J gene TRBJ2-5, with D maybe TRBD2 (6 bases). The CDR3 consists of 15 residues. CDR1 and CDR2 from the germline V gene are KGHSH and LQKENI. The V gene lost 2 bases and the J gene lost 0 bases, with 10 bases spanning the gap. The CDR3 is CASSPSGSYQETQYF. The DNA for the CDR3 is TGTGCCAGCTCACCAAGCGGGTCCTACCAAGAGACCCAGTACTTC.

This clonotype was found once. The rearrangement links TRBV29-1 to TRBJ2-7; D is undetermined. V shed 1 base and J shed 4 bases, with 8 bases lying between them. Germline V gene sequence: CDR1 SQVTM, CDR2 ANQGSEA. CDR3 length: 12 residues. The CDR3 coding sequence is TGCAGCGTTGAAGGTCGTAGGTACGAGCAGTACTTC. It translates to CSVEGRRYEQYF.

V usage is TRBV6-4 and J usage is TRBJ2-1; no definite D call. The ends were cut back, 7 bases at V and 4 bases at J, with 20 bases in the middle. The CDR3 totals 16 residues. CDR1 MRHNA and CDR2 SNTAGT come from the germline V gene. CDR3 region: CASKTPRRPNYNEQFF. In nucleotides, the CDR3 is TGTGCCAGCAAAACCCCTCGGCGTCCGAATTACAATGAGCAGTTCTTC.

The V call is TRBV27, the J call TRBJ2-7; TRBD1 matches at 10 bases. V shed 7 bases, J shed 5 bases, and the junction held 8 bases outside the gene matches. This CDR3 is built from 14 residues. Germline CDR1 and CDR2: MNHEY and SMNVEV (reference sequence). In DNA, the CDR3 is TGTGCCAGCACCGGTGGGACAGGGGTTGACGAGCAGTACTTC. Protein: CASTGGTGVDEQYF.

V and J are TRBV4-1 and TRBJ1-1; no definite D call. The CDR3 has 16 amino acids. CDR1 is MGHRA, CDR2 YSYEKL, per germline. Trimming shortened V by 1 base and J by 2 bases, and 14 bases separated the two germline ends. The CDR3 DNA reads TGCGCCAGCAGCCAAGCGGGCCGGTCTTATAACACTGAAGCTTTCTTT. The encoded protein is CASSQAGRSYNTEAFF.

V is TRBV9 and J is TRBJ2-7; 9 positions match TRBD2. The CDR3 has 15 residues. Trimming at V came to 0 bases and at J to 5 bases, leaving 6 bases not matched to a gene. CDR1 is SGDLS, CDR2 YYNGEE, per germline. The chain's CDR3 is CASSVGGRAVNEQYF. CDR3 nucleotide sequence: TGTGCCAGCAGCGTAGGCGGGAGGGCCGTCAACGAGCAGTACTTC.